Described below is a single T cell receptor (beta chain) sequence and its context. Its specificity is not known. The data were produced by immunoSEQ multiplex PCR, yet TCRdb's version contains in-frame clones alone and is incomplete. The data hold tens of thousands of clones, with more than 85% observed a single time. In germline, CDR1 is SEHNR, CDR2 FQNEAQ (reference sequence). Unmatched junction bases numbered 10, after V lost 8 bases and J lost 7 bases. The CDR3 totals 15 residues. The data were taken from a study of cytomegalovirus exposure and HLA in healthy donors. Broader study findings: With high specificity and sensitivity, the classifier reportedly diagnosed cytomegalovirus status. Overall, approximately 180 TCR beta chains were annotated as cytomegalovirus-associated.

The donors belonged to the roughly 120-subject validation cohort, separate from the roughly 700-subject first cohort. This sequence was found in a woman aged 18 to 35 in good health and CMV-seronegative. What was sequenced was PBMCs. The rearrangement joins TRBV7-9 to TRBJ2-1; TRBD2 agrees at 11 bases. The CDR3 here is CASQTSGSVQNEQFF. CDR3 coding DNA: TGTGCCAGCCAAACTAGCGGGAGTGTTCAGAATGAGCAGTTCTTC.